What follows are 7 T cell receptor beta chains derived from one specimen sequenced in a study of beta chain features in type 1 diabetes. Expressed TCRB transcripts were sequenced because the entire RNA isolate underwent reverse transcription. The table came from immunoSEQ multiplex PCR; TCRdb's copy has only in-frame clones and leaves some out. The sample contains 350,000 to 450,000 clones, about 16% of which appear only once. The sample was naive CD4+ T cells from blood. The receptors were gathered from a woman aged 18-29 years in good health.

This clone was detected a few times. The chain couples TRBV28 to TRBJ2-1, with D perhaps matching TRBD1 (6 bases). Trimming removed 6 bases at V and 5 bases at J, with 14 bases between. This CDR3 spans 14 amino acids. Germline V gene sequence: CDR1 MDHEN, CDR2 SYDVKM. The CDR3 spells CASSMTGTHNEQFF. The CDR3 nucleotides are TGTGCCAGCAGCATGACAGGTACACACAATGAGCAGTTCTTC.

This clone was counted a few times. The J gene is TRBJ1-1, the V gene TRBV28; D is uncertain. Per the germline V gene, CDR1 is MDHEN and CDR2 is SYDVKM. Trimming took off 8 bases at V and 1 base at J, with 14 bases between the two ends. There are 14 residues in the CDR3. The CDR3 protein is CASRLRGTNTEAFF. CDR3 nucleotides: TGTGCCAGCCGTCTTCGAGGTACGAACACTGAAGCTTTCTTT.

This clone was observed a handful of times. This rearrangement joins TRBV9 to TRBJ2-1, with 7 bases identical to TRBD1. Trimming removed 4 bases from V and 11 bases from J; junction bases left unmatched: 18. CDR1 and CDR2 (germline): SGDLS, YYNGEE. This CDR3 has 16 amino acids. CDR3 DNA: TGTGCCAGCAGCCCCCAGGACAGGCTAAAGGAGAGGAAGCAGTTCTTC. This gives the protein CASSPQDRLKERKQFF.

The V gene is TRBV29-1, the J gene TRBJ2-1; 10 positions agree with TRBD1. Germline CDR1 is SQVTM and CDR2 is ANQGSEA. V was pared by 2 bases and J by 9 bases, with 7 bases of the junction left unmatched. The CDR3 covers 14 residues. CDR3 region: CSVEQTGGRVEQFF. The CDR3 DNA reads as TGCAGCGTTGAACAGACAGGGGGCAGGGTTGAGCAGTTCTTC.

The chain employs TRBV5-6 and TRBJ1-2; D ambiguous. CDR1 is SGHDT and CDR2 is YYEEEE in the germline V gene. V lost 1 base, J lost 8 bases, and 9 bases lay in between. The CDR3 has 12 amino acids. DNA for the CDR3: TGTGCCAGCAGCTTGCGGAGGCCCGGCTACACCTTC. Translating gives CASSLRRPGYTF. Looking up the rest from reference TRBV5-6 and TRBJ1-2 gives the full variable domain: DAGVTQSPTHLIKTRGQQVTLRCSPKSGHDTVSWYQQALGQGPQFIFQYYEEEERQRGNFPDRFSGHQFPNYSSELNVNALLLGDSALYLCASSLRRPGYTFGSGTRLTVV.

The chain recombines TRBV18 with TRBJ1-5; D gene ambiguous. Germline V CDR1 and CDR2: KGHSH, LQKENI. V was pared by 3 bases and J by 7 bases, with 16 bases between. The CDR3 extends over 15 amino acids. CDR3 sequence (DNA): TGTGCCAGCTCACCTGGGCTAAGCGGAAACCAGCCCCAGCATTTT. Amino acids: CASSPGLSGNQPQHF.

Details on this clone: Other nucleotide sequences in the sample specify the same CDR3. The V gene is TRBV20-1, the J gene TRBJ2-1; D is uncertain. This CDR3 has 11 residues. The ends were cut back, 3 bases at V and 3 bases at J, with 3 bases in the middle. Germline loops: CDR1 DFQATT, CDR2 SNEGSKA (reference sequence). The CDR3 region is CSASGYNEQFF. CDR3 nucleotides: TGCAGTGCTAGCGGCTACAATGAGCAGTTCTTC.